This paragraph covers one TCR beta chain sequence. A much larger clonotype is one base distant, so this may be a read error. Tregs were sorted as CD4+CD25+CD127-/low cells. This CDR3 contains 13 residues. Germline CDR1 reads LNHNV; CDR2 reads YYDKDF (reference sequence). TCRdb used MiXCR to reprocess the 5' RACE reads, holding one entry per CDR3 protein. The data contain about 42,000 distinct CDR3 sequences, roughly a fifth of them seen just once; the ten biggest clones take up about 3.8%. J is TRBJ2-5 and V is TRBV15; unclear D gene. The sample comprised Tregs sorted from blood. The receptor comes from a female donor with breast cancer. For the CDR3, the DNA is TGTGCCACCAGCAGGGCCTCAGGAGAGTCCCAGTACTTC. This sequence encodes CATSRASGESQYF.